This T cell receptor beta chain is drawn from a study of blood T cell repertoires in COVID-19. About the study: The study drew acute and convalescent COVID-19 samples from the United States, Italy and Spain. T cells, B-cell-depleted T cells, or PBMCs supplied cDNA or gDNA.

Germline values: CDR1 LGHNA, CDR2 YNFKEQ. V gave up 0 bases and J gave up 4 bases, with 12 bases separating them. The CDR3 is 15 amino acids. In Seattle, patients joined the study during active infection and were tracked longitudinally. This clone appeared once. Authors' analysis steps: It was from reference gene primer amplification that nucleated cell counts were estimated. This table comes from immunoSEQ multiplex PCR, and its TCRdb copy is limited to in-frame clones, with some not included. V and J calls and clone size follow that table, whereas D and trimming were derived from the DNA. Of about 260,000 clones detected, approximately 88% appear once; the ten largest clones hold about 10%.

This chain joins TRBV4-2 and TRBJ1-2; tentative D call: TRBD1 (6 bases). Sequenced input: peripheral blood. This TCR was sampled from a woman between 65 and 79 years old with COVID-19, enrolled during active disease. CDR3 amino acids: CASSQEAGATYGYTF. The CDR3 nucleotides read TGTGCCAGCAGCCAAGAGGCAGGGGCGACCTATGGCTACACCTTC.